Below are 15 T cell receptor beta chains sequenced from a single sample in a study of blood T cell repertoires in COVID-19 (dated by TCRdb to between 2020 and 2021). The library was generated by the immunoSEQ multiplex PCR assay. The source is immuneACCESS, and TCRdb retained only in-frame sequences with V and J called. Part of the clones is not carried over; for the studies checked, unresolved V genes explain less than half of this, and the remainder is unexplained. This sample lists approximately 270,000 clones; 70% to 90% were detected once. 0.7% to 0.9% of the sample rests with the top ten. The source material was peripheral blood. The source is a human donor with COVID-19, enrolled during active disease. The donor label of this sample is uncertain.

This chain joins TRBV20-1 and TRBJ1-4; 8 positions match TRBD1. CDR3 length: 15 amino acids. Per germline, CDR1 DFQATT and CDR2 SNEGSKA (reference sequence). Germline trimming cut 6 bases from V and 7 bases from J; bases unmatched to any gene: 13. CDR3 in amino acids: CSASSNQGASEKLFF. The CDR3, as DNA: TGCAGTGCCAGTTCTAATCAGGGGGCGAGTGAAAAACTGTTTTTT.

The rearrangement joins TRBV19 to TRBJ2-3, with a tentative D call TRBD1 (8 bases). The CDR3 is 18 residues long. V lost 8 bases and J lost 3, with 27 bases in between. The germline gives CDR1 LNHDA, CDR2 SQIVND (reference sequence). The CDR3 reads CASRDRGWRERSTDTQYF. The CDR3 DNA follows: TGTGCCAGTCGTGACAGGGGCTGGCGGGAGAGGAGTACAGATACGCAGTATTTT.

The rearrangement links TRBV7-3 to TRBJ1-1; the D is unclear. Germline assignment: CDR1 SGHTA and CDR2 FQGTGA. The ends were cut back, 6 bases at V and 1 base at J, with 12 bases in the middle. The CDR3 contains 14 residues. The CDR3 spells CASSFGTGNTEAFF. The CDR3 DNA sequence: TGTGCCAGCAGTTTCGGAACGGGGAACACTGAAGCTTTCTTT. Using reference TRBV7-3 and TRBJ1-1 for the parts outside the CDR3, the full variable domain is GAGVSQTPSNKVTEKGKYVELRCDPISGHTALYWYRQSLGQGPEFLIYFQGTGAADDSGLPNDRFFAVRPEGSVSTLKIQRTERGDSAVYLCASSFGTGNTEAFFGQGTRLTVV.

This chain uses TRBV11-3 with TRBJ2-1; 11 nucleotides agree with TRBD2. There are 19 residues in the CDR3. Germline V gives CDR1 SGHNT, CDR2 YENEEA. Trimming cost V 5 bases and J 7 bases; bases outside gene matches: 19. The CDR3 DNA follows: TGTGCCAGCAGCAACAATTTAGCGGGAGGGAGTTGGGGGAGAAATGAGCAGTTCTTC. It translates to CASSNNLAGGSWGRNEQFF.

CDR3 bases: TGTGCCAGCAGCCAAGTAGGTCGACTGGAGACCCAGTACTTC. Protein product: CASSQVGRLETQYF. The genes are TRBV3-1 (or the pseudogene TRBV3-2) and TRBJ2-5; D not resolved. Germline CDR1 reads LGHDT; CDR2 reads YNNKEL (reference sequence). Trimming removed 1 base from V and 5 bases from J, with 11 bases in between. This CDR3 comprises 14 residues.

This chain joins TRBV18 and TRBJ2-5, with unresolved D. Trimming shortened V by 3 bases and J by 3 bases, and 8 bases separated the two germline ends. CDR1 is KGHSH and CDR2 is LQKENI in the germline V gene. This CDR3 is 13 amino acids long. CDR3 bases: TGTGCCAGCTCACCGAGCAGGAAAGAGACCCAGTACTTC. Translated: CASSPSRKETQYF.

The chain carries TRBV11-2 and TRBJ1-1; D gene unclear. CDR3 length: 15 amino acids. V was pared by 6 bases and J by 2 bases, with 16 bases between. Per the germline V gene, CDR1 is SGHAT and CDR2 is FQNNGV. CDR3 amino acids: CASSMRVGENTEAFF. Here the CDR3 DNA reads TGTGCCAGCAGTATGAGGGTCGGGGAAAACACTGAAGCTTTCTTT.

The V and J genes are TRBV6-5 and TRBJ2-2; D is ambiguous. V lost 6 bases, J lost 1 base, and 9 bases lay in between. The germline CDR1 and CDR2 sequences are MNHEY and SVGAGI. The CDR3 covers 14 residues. The CDR3 region is CASSRSRNTGELFF. CDR3 sequence (DNA): TGTGCCAGCAGCCGGTCCCGGAACACCGGGGAGCTGTTTTTT.

The chain recombines TRBV7-2 with TRBJ1-4; tentative D call: TRBD1 (5 bases). V dropped 3 bases and J dropped 5 bases, with 10 bases sitting between them. This CDR3 region has 14 residues. Germline V lookup: CDR1 SGHTA, CDR2 FQGNSA. This CDR3 reads CASSFLGGNEKLFF. The CDR3 DNA sequence: TGTGCCAGCAGCTTTCTGGGGGGAAATGAAAAACTGTTTTTT.

In regard to this clone: Other DNA sequences in the same sample also yield this CDR3. The rearrangement uses TRBV28 and TRBJ2-7; the D gene is possibly TRBD2 (6 bases). Trimming removed 1 base at V and 7 bases at J, with 8 bases between. The CDR3 contains 12 residues. The germline CDR1 and CDR2 sequences are MDHEN and SYDVKM. The CDR3 nucleotides read TGTGCCAGCAGTTTATCGGCGGGGGAGCAGTACTTC. This encodes CASSLSAGEQYF.

The V gene is TRBV4-1, the J gene TRBJ1-6; 8 positions agree with TRBD1. Germline CDR1 reads MGHRA; CDR2 reads YSYEKL. This CDR3 spans 17 amino acids. The V segment lost 2 bases and the J segment 0 bases; nucleotides outside the gene matches: 3. CDR3 DNA: TGCGCCAGCAGCCAAAGGACAGGGAGCTCCTATAATTCACCCCTCCACTTT. It encodes CASSQRTGSSYNSPLHF.

The rearrangement uses TRBV28 and TRBJ1-3; unclear D gene. V lost 10 bases and J lost 0, with 13 bases in between. The CDR3 consists of 14 residues. In germline, CDR1 is MDHEN, CDR2 SYDVKM. In DNA, the CDR3 is TGTGCCACGAAGTACTCTAGCTCTGGAAACACCATATATTTT. As protein: CATKYSSSGNTIYF.

The V call is TRBV6-5, the J call TRBJ2-5; 8 bases line up with TRBD2. Looked up from germline, CDR1 is MNHEY and CDR2 is SVGAGI. Trimming took 4 bases from V and 2 from J; bases not matched to a gene: 6. This CDR3 has 15 amino acids. The CDR3 sequence: CASSSEREWQETQYF. CDR3 DNA: TGTGCCAGCAGTTCGGAGCGGGAGTGGCAAGAGACCCAGTACTTC.

The rearrangement joins TRBV11-2 to TRBJ2-5, with 7 bases aligning to TRBD1. Germline CDR1 is SGHAT and CDR2 is FQNNGV. The CDR3 extends over 13 amino acids. J gave up 3 bases and V 4 bases, and 2 bases lay outside the gene matches. The CDR3 reads CASSSQGEETQYF. DNA of the CDR3: TGTGCCAGCAGCTCTCAGGGGGAAGAGACCCAGTACTTC.

The chain employs TRBV29-1 and TRBJ2-3; unclear D gene. Per germline, CDR1 SQVTM and CDR2 ANQGSEA. The V gene lost 7 bases and the J gene lost 0 bases, with 8 bases spanning the gap. The length of the CDR3 is 12 residues. The CDR3 DNA is TGCAGCGCGGAGACTAGCACAGATACGCAGTATTTT. It translates to CSAETSTDTQYF.